These T cell receptor beta chains were read from a single sample in a study of blood T cell repertoires in COVID-19. Using immunoSEQ multiplex PCR, the repertoire was profiled, and TCRdb retains in-frame clones only, with some absent. The sample comprises about 45,000 clones, 86% of which are singletons, and 7.5% to 10% rests with the top ten. The sequencing sample was made of peripheral blood. The receptors here all came from a human donor in a cohort sampled during active COVID-19. The CDR3 runs from the conserved cysteine through the conserved F or W.

>TRBV6-1|TRBJ2-7
CASSGPPWKGLGTISYEQYF
>TRBV4-2|TRBJ2-7
CASSQDRGDRLSSRSPYF
>TRBV9|TRBJ1-2
CASSDLGQGAGYGYTF
>TRBV15|TRBJ2-1
CATNDRDKGYNEQFF
>TRBV7-8|TRBJ2-5
CASSEVSYGSETQYF
>TRBV18|TRBJ1-4
CASSPRGGAEKLFF
>TRBV6-6|TRBJ1-2
CASSYSRDGYTF
>TRBV9|TRBJ2-7
CASSARGTTSSEQYF
>TRBV19|TRBJ1-1
CASSRGWDRGNVAFF
>TRBV6-1|TRBJ1-1
CASSEISSRGGRRVNTEAFF
>TRBV3-1/TRBV3-2|TRBJ2-3
CASSQGGRDTDTQYF
>TRBV4-2|TRBJ2-5
CASSQEGHLYQETQYF
>TRBV4-2|TRBJ1-2
CASSQARTNNYGYTF
>TRBV5-5|TRBJ2-3
CASSSTGVLTDTQYF
>TRBV6-2/TRBV6-3|TRBJ2-7
CASSYLPGTGDNLVYEQYF
>TRBV6-1|TRBJ1-6
CASSEAGQRVSSPLHF
>TRBV4-1|TRBJ2-7
CASSPGGYEQYF
>TRBV14|TRBJ2-2
CASSEQGAGELFF
>TRBV7-8|TRBJ1-4
CASSPRGTLHANEKLFF
>TRBV19|TRBJ2-2
CASSIWDRGGGELFF
>TRBV7-6|TRBJ2-5
CASSLARRETQYF
>TRBV7-2|TRBJ2-1
CASSPGGAYNEQFF
>TRBV9|TRBJ1-4
CASSGTGQGWEKLFF
>TRBV9|TRBJ1-1
CASSVDAGRSNTEAFF
>TRBV5-1|TRBJ2-2
CASSSAGTTNTGELFF
>TRBV14|TRBJ1-2
CASSQERAQGRGYTF
>TRBV2|TRBJ1-2
CASSADRLTNYGYTF
>TRBV13|TRBJ2-3
CASSFRGADTQYF
>TRBV3-1/TRBV3-2|TRBJ2-3
CASSQSGTAPFTQYF
>TRBV29-1|TRBJ2-7
CSVDPQGNYEQYF
>TRBV19|TRBJ1-5
CASSPRASANSNQPQHF